This is a list of T cell receptor beta chains from one sample in a study of human T cells and chemical hapten exposure. From the RACE reads, TCRdb called clonotypes with MiXCR, one entry per CDR3 protein. This table holds fewer than 350,000 distinct CDR3 sequences, approximately 7.5% found once. The sequenced sample was whole blood, obtained in connection with sensitization to the hapten diphenylcyclopropenone (DPC). All receptors derive from a man aged 18 to 30 with alopecia areata. Some clones in this sample may be carry-over from other donors' samples. Both conserved end residues are part of each CDR3. D genes are given only for firm matches. Size tells how often a clone was seen (once, few, many) or the class of an expanded clone, and some rows leave it out.

j_call	v_call	d_call	clone_size	cdr3_nt	cdr3_aa
TRBJ1-1	TRBV25-1	-	few	TGTGCCAGCAGTGAATTCGTGGCATACGAACTGGTGAACACTGAAGCTTTCTTT	CASSEFVAYELVNTEAFF
TRBJ1-4	TRBV4-3	-	many	TGCGCCAGCAGCCAAGGGGCCCGCAGGGGCGCAACTAATGAAAAACTGTTTTTT	CASSQGARRGATNEKLFF
TRBJ2-6	TRBV12-3/TRBV12-4	-	-	TGTGCCAGCAGTTTGAGCGTCCGGGTCCTGACTTTC	CASSLSVRVLTF
TRBJ2-7	TRBV10-3	TRBD1	many	TGTGCCATCAGAGCCAAACAGGGGGCGCCTAGCGAGCAGTACTTC	CAIRAKQGAPSEQYF
TRBJ1-6	TRBV5-6	-	-	TGTGCCAGCAGCTTGGACAGGATTAATTCACCCCTCCACTTT	CASSLDRINSPLHF
TRBJ1-3	TRBV5-1	-	few	TGCGCCAGCACCAAGGAATCCTCTGGAAACACCATATATTTT	CASTKESSGNTIYF
TRBJ1-1	TRBV29-1	TRBD1	-	TGCAGCGGCAGGGGGCAGGGGAACACTGAAGCTTTCTTT	CSGRGQGNTEAFF
TRBJ2-1	TRBV4-3	TRBD1	-	TGCGCCAGCAGCCAAACTTTATGGGACAGAAAAGTTTACAATGAGCAGTTCTTC	CASSQTLWDRKVYNEQFF
TRBJ1-5	TRBV6-2/TRBV6-3	TRBD1	-	TGTGCCAGCAGTTACTCGGGCCGGGACAGCTTCCAGCCCCAGCATTTT	CASSYSGRDSFQPQHF
TRBJ2-3	TRBV20-1	-	-	TGCAGTGCTAGAGTCGCACTCCGAGGGGGCACAGATACGCAGTATTTT	CSARVALRGGTDTQYF
TRBJ2-3	TRBV4-1	TRBD2	-	TGCGCCAGCAGCCAAGTCCGGCTAGCGGGGAGCACAGATACGCAGTATTTT	CASSQVRLAGSTDTQYF
TRBJ1-3	TRBV20-1	-	few	TGCAGTGCCTCCGAGAGGACTGGAAACACCATATATTTT	CSASERTGNTIYF
TRBJ1-2	TRBV5-5	-	few	TGTGCCAGCAGAAGCGGGACGGCGAACTATGGCTACACCTTC	CASRSGTANYGYTF
TRBJ1-6	TRBV25-1	-	few	TGTGCCAGCAGTGACCGACGGCAGGAGGCTAATTCACCCCTCCACTTT	CASSDRRQEANSPLHF
TRBJ1-6	TRBV19	-	-	TGTGCCAGTAGTACCTCGCACGGTCGGTATTCACCCCTCCACTTT	CASSTSHGRYSPLHF
TRBJ1-5	TRBV27	TRBD1	-	TGTGCCAGCAGCACAGGGGCGGATCAGCCCCAGCATTTT	CASSTGADQPQHF
TRBJ2-2	TRBV6-2/TRBV6-3	-	many	TGTGCCAGCAGTTACGGCACCGGGGAGCTGTTTTTT	CASSYGTGELFF
TRBJ1-2	TRBV7-8	-	few	TGTGCCAGCAGCCCCAGGCGAACGAACTATGGCTACACCTTC	CASSPRRTNYGYTF
TRBJ1-6	TRBV20-1	-	-	TGCAGTGCCCCCCATCCACCGGGACGCGATTCACCCCTCCACTTT	CSAPHPPGRDSPLHF
TRBJ2-7	TRBV3-1	-	few	TGTGCCAGCAGCCAGGGACTCAACTCCTACGAGCAGTACTTC	CASSQGLNSYEQYF
TRBJ1-5	TRBV6-2/TRBV6-3	-	-	TGTGCCAGCAGTCCTATGAGCCAGCCCCAGCATTTT	CASSPMSQPQHF
TRBJ2-1	TRBV3-1	-	many	TGTGCCAGCAGCCAAGTTCTCAATGAGCAGTTCTTC	CASSQVLNEQFF
TRBJ1-5	TRBV6-5	-	many	TGTGCCAGCAGTTACTCGTCCGGGGGTCACAATCAGCCCCAGCATTTT	CASSYSSGGHNQPQHF
TRBJ2-3	TRBV29-1	-	-	TGCAGCGCTAGTTCGGGGCATCACACAGATACGCAGTATTTT	CSASSGHHTDTQYF
TRBJ1-2	TRBV7-2	-	many	TGTGCCAGCAGTTTAAGGACAGCCTATGGCTACACCTTC	CASSLRTAYGYTF
TRBJ1-6	TRBV27	-	few	TGTGCCAGCAGTTTATCTGGCTCAGCCCCCCTCCACTTT	CASSLSGSAPLHF
TRBJ1-6	TRBV12-3/TRBV12-4	-	many	TGTGCCAGCAGTTTGGCTTCCTATAATTCACCCCTCCACTTT	CASSLASYNSPLHF
TRBJ2-7	TRBV20-1	TRBD1	-	TGCAGTGCTAGAGCGGGTAGACAGGGCTACTCCTACGAGCAGTACTTC	CSARAGRQGYSYEQYF
TRBJ2-2	TRBV6-5	-	-	TGTGCCAGCACCAGAGATCCGAACACCGGGGAGCTGTTTTTT	CASTRDPNTGELFF
TRBJ1-2	TRBV5-5	-	few	TGTGCCAGCAGCATCGCAGGGGTTTTAGACTATGGCTACACCTTC	CASSIAGVLDYGYTF
TRBJ2-2	TRBV6-6	-	few	TGTGCCAGCAGTCCCACGACTGATAACACCGGGGAGCTGTTTTTT	CASSPTTDNTGELFF
TRBJ1-1	TRBV5-4	-	-	TGTGCCAGCAGCTTGGCCGGCAGGGAAGCTTTCTTT	CASSLAGREAFF
TRBJ2-5	TRBV5-1	-	-	TGCGCCAGCAGCCTCGCCATCCGGGACCGACAAGAGACCCAGTACTTC	CASSLAIRDRQETQYF
TRBJ2-6	TRBV20-1	-	-	TGCAGTGCTAACACAGGAGGGGGCGCCCCTGGGGCCAACGTCCTGACTTTC	CSANTGGGAPGANVLTF
TRBJ2-3	TRBV13	-	-	TGTGCCAGCAGCCTTTCGCGTGCAGATACGCAGTATTTT	CASSLSRADTQYF
TRBJ1-5	TRBV6-2/TRBV6-3	-	few	TGTGCCAGCAGTTACGGGCAGGCCCCCTCAAATCAGCCCCAGCATTTT	CASSYGQAPSNQPQHF
TRBJ2-3	TRBV29-1	-	few	TGCAGCGTTCTGGGGGCAGCCACAGATACGCAGTATTTT	CSVLGAATDTQYF
TRBJ2-1	TRBV4-3	-	few	TGCGCCAGCAGCCAGGGACCGAGCTCCTACAATGAGCAGTTCTTC	CASSQGPSSYNEQFF
TRBJ1-1	TRBV10-2	-	few	TGCGCCAGCAGTGAAACTTCGACCCCTTACACTGAAGCTTTCTTT	CASSETSTPYTEAFF
TRBJ2-1	TRBV6-5	TRBD1	-	TGTGCCAGCAGTTACTATATAGTACCGGGACAGGGAGGGCATGAGCAGTTCTTC	CASSYYIVPGQGGHEQFF
TRBJ2-4	TRBV10-3	-	-	TGTGCCATCAGTGACGGCCTAATAGCCAAAAACATTCAGTACTTC	CAISDGLIAKNIQYF
TRBJ1-5	TRBV4-1	-	-	TGCGCCAGCAGCCAAGTGGCAGGGAGGAGCAATCAGCCCCAGCATTTT	CASSQVAGRSNQPQHF
TRBJ2-3	TRBV29-1	TRBD2	-	TGCAGCGTTGAAGGGACTAGCGGGGGGGTGGCAGATACGCAGTATTTT	CSVEGTSGGVADTQYF
TRBJ1-5	TRBV4-1	-	few	TGCGCCAGCAGCCAAGATCTCGGGGTGCGGGCAGATCAGCCCCAGCATTTT	CASSQDLGVRADQPQHF
TRBJ1-2	TRBV29-1	-	many	TGCAGCGTTGAAGATGGGGGCTATGGCTACACCTTC	CSVEDGGYGYTF
TRBJ2-5	TRBV6-2/TRBV6-3	-	few	TGTGCCATCTCGTTTCGGGGGCTTCAAGAGACCCAGTACTTC	CAISFRGLQETQYF
TRBJ2-7	TRBV28	TRBD1	few	TGTGCCAGCAGTCCCGCCGGGACAGGGAAGTACGAGCAGTACTTC	CASSPAGTGKYEQYF
TRBJ2-5	TRBV9	-	few	TGTGCCAGCAGCGTAGGGGCAGACCCGGGGGAGACCCAGTACTTC	CASSVGADPGETQYF
TRBJ2-5	TRBV7-2	-	-	TGTGCCAGCAGCTTAAGGGGAGAGGTGTACTTC	CASSLRGEVYF
TRBJ1-4	TRBV4-3	-	many	TGCGCCAGCAGCCAAGACCTCTACAGGGCACCATATGAAAAACTGTTTTTT	CASSQDLYRAPYEKLFF
TRBJ2-5	TRBV29-1	TRBD1	few	TGCAGCGTGGACAGGGAAAGAGAGACCCAGTACTTC	CSVDRERETQYF
TRBJ2-7	TRBV10-3	-	-	TGTGCCATATCCACAGGGAGGTCGGACGAGCAGTACTTC	CAISTGRSDEQYF
TRBJ1-4	TRBV6-2/TRBV6-3	-	-	TGTGCCAGCTCGGCAGAAATCCATGAAAAACTGTTTTTT	CASSAEIHEKLFF
TRBJ2-1	TRBV2	-	-	TGTGCCAGCACTGAAATCTCCGGGACACTGTACAATGAGCAGTTCTTC	CASTEISGTLYNEQFF
TRBJ2-7	TRBV12-3/TRBV12-4	-	many	TGTGCCAGCAGTTTAGAAGTCCCCTACGAGCAGTACTTC	CASSLEVPYEQYF
TRBJ1-5	TRBV16	TRBD1	many	TGTGCCAGCAGCGGGGACAGGGATCAGCCCCAGCATTTT	CASSGDRDQPQHF